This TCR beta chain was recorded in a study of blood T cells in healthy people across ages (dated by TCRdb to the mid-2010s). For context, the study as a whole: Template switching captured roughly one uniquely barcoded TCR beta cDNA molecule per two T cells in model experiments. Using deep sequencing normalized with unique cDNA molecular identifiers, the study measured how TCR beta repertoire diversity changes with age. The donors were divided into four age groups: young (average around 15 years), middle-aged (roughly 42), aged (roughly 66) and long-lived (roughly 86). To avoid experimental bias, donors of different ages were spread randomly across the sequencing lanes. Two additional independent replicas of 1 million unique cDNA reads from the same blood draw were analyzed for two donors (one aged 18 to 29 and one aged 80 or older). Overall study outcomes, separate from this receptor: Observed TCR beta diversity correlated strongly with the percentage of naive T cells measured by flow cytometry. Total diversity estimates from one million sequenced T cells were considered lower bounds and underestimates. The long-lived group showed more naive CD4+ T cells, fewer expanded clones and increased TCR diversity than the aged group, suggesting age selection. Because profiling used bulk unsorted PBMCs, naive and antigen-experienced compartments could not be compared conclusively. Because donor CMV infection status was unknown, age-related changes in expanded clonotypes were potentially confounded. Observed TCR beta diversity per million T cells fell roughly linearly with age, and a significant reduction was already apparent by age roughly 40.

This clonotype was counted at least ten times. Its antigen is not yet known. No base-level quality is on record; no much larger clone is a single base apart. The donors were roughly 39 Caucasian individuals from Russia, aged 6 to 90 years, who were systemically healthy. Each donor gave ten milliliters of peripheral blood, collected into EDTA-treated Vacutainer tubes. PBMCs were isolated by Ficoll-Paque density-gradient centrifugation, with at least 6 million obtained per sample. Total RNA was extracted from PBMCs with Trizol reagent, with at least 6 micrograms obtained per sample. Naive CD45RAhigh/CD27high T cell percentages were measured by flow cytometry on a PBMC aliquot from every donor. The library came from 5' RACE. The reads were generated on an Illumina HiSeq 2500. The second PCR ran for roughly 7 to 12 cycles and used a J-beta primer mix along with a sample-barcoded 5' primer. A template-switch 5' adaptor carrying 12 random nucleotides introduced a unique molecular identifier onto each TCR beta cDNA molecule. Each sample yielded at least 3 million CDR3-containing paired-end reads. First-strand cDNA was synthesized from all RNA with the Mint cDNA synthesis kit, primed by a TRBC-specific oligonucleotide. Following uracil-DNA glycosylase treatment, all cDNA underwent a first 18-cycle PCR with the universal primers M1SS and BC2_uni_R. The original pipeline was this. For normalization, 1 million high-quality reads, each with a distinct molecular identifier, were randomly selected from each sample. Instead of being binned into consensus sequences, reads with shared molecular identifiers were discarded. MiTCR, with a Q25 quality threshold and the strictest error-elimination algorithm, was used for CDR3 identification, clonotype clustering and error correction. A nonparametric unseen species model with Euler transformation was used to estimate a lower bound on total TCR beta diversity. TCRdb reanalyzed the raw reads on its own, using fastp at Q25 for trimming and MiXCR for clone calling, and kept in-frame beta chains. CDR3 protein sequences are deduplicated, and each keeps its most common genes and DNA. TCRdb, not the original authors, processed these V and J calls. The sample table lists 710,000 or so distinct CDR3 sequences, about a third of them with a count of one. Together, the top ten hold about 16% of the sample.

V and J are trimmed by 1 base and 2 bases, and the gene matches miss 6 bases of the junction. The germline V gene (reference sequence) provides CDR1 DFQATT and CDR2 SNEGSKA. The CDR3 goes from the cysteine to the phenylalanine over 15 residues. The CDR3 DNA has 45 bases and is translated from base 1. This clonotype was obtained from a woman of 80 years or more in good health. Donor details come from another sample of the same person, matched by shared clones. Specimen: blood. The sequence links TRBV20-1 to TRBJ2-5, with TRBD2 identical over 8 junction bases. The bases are TGCAGTGCTAGAGGCGGGGGGATTATACAAGAGACCCAGTACTTC. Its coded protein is CSARGGGIIQETQYF.